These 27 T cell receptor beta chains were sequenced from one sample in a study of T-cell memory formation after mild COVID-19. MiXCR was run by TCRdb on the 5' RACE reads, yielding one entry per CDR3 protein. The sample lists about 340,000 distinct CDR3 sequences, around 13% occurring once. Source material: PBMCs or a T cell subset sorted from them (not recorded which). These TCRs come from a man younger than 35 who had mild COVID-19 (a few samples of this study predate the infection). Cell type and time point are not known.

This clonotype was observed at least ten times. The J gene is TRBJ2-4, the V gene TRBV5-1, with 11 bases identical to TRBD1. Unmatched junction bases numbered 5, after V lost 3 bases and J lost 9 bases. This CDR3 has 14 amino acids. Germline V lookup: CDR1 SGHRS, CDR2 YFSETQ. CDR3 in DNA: TGCGCCAGCAGCTGGGGACAGGGGGTTTTCATTCAGTACTTC. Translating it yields CASSWGQGVFIQYF.

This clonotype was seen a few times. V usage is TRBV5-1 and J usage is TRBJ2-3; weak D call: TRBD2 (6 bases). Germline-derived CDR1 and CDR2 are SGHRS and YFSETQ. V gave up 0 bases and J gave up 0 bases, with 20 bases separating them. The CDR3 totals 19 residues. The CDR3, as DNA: TGCGCCAGCAGCTTGGCCTGGAGGCGGGGTCCCGCTAGCACAGATACGCAGTATTTT. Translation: CASSLAWRRGPASTDTQYF.

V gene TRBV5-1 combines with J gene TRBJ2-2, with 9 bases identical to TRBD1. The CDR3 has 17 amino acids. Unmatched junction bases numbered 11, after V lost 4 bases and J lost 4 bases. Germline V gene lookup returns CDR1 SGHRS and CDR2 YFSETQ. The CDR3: CASSPGYRGRGTGELFF. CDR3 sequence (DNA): TGCGCCAGCAGCCCTGGCTACAGGGGGCGCGGCACCGGGGAGCTGTTTTTT.

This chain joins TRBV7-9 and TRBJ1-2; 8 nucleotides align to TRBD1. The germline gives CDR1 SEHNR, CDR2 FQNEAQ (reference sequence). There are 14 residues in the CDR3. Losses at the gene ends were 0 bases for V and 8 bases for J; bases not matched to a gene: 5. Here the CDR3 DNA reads TGTGCCAGCAGCTTAGCTGGACAGGGCGACGGCTACACCTTC. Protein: CASSLAGQGDGYTF.

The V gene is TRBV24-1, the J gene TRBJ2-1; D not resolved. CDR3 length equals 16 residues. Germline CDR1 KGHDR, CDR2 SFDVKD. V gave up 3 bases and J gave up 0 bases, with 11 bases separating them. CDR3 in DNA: TGTGCCACCAGTGATGCCCAGGCCAGCTCCTACAATGAGCAGTTCTTC. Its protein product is CATSDAQASSYNEQFF.

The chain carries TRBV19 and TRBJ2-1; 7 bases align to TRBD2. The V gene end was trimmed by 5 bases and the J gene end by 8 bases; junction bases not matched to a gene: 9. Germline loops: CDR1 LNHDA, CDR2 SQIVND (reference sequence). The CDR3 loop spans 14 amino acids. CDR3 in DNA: TGTGCCAGTAGTCTTCGGACTAGATCGGATGAGCAGTTCTTC. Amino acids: CASSLRTRSDEQFF.

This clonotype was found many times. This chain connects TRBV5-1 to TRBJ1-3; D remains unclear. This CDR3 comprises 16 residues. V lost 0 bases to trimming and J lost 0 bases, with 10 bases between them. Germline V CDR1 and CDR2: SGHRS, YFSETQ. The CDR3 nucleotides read TGCGCCAGCAGCTTGGACCTCCTCCGCTCTGGAAACACCATATATTTT. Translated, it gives CASSLDLLRSGNTIYF. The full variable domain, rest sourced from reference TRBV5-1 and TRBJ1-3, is KAGVTQTPRYLIKTRGQQVTLSCSPISGHRSVSWYQQTPGQGLQFLFEYFSETQRNKGNFPGRFSGRQFSNSRSEMNVSTLELGDSALYLCASSLDLLRSGNTIYFGEGSWLTVV.

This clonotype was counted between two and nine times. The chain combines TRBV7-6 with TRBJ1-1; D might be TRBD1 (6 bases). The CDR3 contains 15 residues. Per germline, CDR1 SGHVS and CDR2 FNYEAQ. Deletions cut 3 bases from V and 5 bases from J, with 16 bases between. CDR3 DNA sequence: TGTGCCAGCAGCTTGACGGGGGGACAAGGGACTGAAGCTTTCTTT. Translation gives CASSLTGGQGTEAFF.

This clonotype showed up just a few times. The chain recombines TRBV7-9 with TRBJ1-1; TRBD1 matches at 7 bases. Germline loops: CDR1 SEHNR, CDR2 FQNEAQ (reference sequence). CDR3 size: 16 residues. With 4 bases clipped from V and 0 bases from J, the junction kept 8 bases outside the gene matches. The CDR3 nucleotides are TGTGCCAGCAGCTCATCCGGGACAGATTTGAACACTGAAGCTTTCTTT. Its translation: CASSSSGTDLNTEAFF.

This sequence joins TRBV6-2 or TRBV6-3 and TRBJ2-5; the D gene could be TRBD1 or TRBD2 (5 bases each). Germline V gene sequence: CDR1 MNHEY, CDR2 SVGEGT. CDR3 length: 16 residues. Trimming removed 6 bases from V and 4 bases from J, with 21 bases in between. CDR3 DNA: TGTGCCAGCAGCTCTAACCGGGGCCTCATAGGAGAGACCCAGTACTTC. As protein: CASSSNRGLIGETQYF.

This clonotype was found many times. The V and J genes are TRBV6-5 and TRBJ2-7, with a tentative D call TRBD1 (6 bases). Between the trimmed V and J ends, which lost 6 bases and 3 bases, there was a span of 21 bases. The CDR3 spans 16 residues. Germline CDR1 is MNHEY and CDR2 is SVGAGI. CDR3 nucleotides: TGTGCCAGCAGCCCCCGCCAAACAGGGTTAGACTACGAGCAGTACTTC. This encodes CASSPRQTGLDYEQYF.

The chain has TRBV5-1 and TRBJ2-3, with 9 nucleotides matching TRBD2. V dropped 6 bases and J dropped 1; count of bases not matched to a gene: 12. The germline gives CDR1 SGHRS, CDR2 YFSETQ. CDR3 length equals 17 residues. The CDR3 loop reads CASTRPSGAGGTDTQYF. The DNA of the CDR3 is TGCGCCAGCACCCGGCCTAGCGGGGCCGGCGGCACAGATACGCAGTATTTT.

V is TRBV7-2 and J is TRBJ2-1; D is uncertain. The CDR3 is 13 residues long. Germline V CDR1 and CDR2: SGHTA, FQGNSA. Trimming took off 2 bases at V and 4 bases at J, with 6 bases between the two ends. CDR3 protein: CASSLNPYNEQFF. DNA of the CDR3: TGTGCCAGCAGCTTAAATCCTTACAATGAGCAGTTCTTC.

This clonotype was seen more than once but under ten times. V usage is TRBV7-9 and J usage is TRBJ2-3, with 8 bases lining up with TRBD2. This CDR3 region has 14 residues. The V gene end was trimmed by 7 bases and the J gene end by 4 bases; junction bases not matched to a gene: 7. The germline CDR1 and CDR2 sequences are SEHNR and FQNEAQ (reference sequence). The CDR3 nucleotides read TGTGCCAGCATCCAGACGGGAGGGTCAGATACGCAGTATTTT. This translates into CASIQTGGSDTQYF.

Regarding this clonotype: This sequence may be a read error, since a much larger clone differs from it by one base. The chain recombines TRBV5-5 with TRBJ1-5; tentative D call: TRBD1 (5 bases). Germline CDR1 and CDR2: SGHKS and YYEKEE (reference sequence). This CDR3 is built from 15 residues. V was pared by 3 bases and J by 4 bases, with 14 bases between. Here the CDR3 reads CASSSYQGYNQPQHF. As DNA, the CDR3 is TGTGCCAGCAGCTCCTACCAGGGATATAATCAGCCCCAGCATTTT.

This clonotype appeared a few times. The CDR3 protein is CASSLLGPTPQHF. CDR3 nucleotides: TGCGCCAGCAGCTTACTCGGTCCTACGCCCCAGCATTTT. The gene calls are TRBV5-1 and TRBJ1-5; D uncertain. The CDR3 runs to 13 residues. Germline CDR1 is SGHRS and CDR2 is YFSETQ. V gave up 2 bases and J gave up 9 bases, with 12 bases separating them. The variable domain in full, completed from reference TRBV5-1 and TRBJ1-5, reads KAGVTQTPRYLIKTRGQQVTLSCSPISGHRSVSWYQQTPGQGLQFLFEYFSETQRNKGNFPGRFSGRQFSNSRSEMNVSTLELGDSALYLCASSLLGPTPQHFGDGTRLSIL.

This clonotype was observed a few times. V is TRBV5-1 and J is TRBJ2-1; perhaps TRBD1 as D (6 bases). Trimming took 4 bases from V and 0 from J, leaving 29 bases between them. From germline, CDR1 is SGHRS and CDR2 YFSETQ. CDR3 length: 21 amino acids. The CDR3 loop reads CASSAPDRPDHHQSSYNEQFF. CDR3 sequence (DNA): TGCGCCAGCAGCGCCCCCGACAGGCCCGACCACCATCAAAGCTCCTACAATGAGCAGTTCTTC.

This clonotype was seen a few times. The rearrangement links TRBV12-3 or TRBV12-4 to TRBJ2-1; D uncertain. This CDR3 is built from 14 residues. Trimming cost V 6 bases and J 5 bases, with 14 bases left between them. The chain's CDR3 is CASRSPGRNNEQFF. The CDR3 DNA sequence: TGTGCCAGCAGGTCCCCCGGACGGAACAATGAGCAGTTCTTC.

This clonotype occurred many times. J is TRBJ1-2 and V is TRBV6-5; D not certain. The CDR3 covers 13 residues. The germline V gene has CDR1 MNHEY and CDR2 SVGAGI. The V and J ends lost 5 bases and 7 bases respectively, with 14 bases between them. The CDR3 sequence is CASSKVPSPGYTF. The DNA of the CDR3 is TGTGCCAGCAGTAAGGTTCCTTCCCCTGGCTACACCTTC.

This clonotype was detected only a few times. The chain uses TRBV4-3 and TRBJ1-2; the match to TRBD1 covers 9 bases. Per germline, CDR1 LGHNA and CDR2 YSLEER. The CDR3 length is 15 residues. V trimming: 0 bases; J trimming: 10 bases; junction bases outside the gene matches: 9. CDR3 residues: CASSQDRDRAYSYTF. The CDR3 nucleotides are TGCGCCAGCAGCCAAGATCGGGACAGGGCATACTCCTACACCTTC.

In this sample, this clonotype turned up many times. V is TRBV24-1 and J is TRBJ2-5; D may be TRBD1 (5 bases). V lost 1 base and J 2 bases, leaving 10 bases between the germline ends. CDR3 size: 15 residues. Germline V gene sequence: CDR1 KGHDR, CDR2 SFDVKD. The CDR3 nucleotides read TGTGCCACCAGTGATTTCAGGGCAGAACAAGAGACCCAGTACTTC. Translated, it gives CATSDFRAEQETQYF.

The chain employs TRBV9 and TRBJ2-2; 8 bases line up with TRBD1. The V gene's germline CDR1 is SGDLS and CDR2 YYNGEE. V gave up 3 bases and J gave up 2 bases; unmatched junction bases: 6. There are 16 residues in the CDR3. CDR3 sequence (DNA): TGTGCCAGCAGCGCCTGGGGACAGGTTAACACCGGGGAGCTGTTTTTT. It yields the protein CASSAWGQVNTGELFF. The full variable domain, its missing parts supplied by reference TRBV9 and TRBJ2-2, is DSGVTQTPKHLITATGQRVTLRCSPRSGDLSVYWYQQSLDQGLQFLIQYYNGEERAKGNILERFSAQQFPDLHSELNLSSLELGDSALYFCASSAWGQVNTGELFFGEGSRLTVL.

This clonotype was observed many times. CDR3 region: CASSRTEYNEQFF. The CDR3 region has the DNA TGTGCCAGCAGCCGGACAGAGTACAATGAGCAGTTCTTC. The J gene is TRBJ2-1, the V gene TRBV7-2; D may be TRBD1 (6 bases). V was shortened by 5 bases and J by 4 bases, with 9 bases between the two germline ends. CDR1 SGHTA and CDR2 FQGNSA come from the germline V gene. This CDR3 region has 13 residues.

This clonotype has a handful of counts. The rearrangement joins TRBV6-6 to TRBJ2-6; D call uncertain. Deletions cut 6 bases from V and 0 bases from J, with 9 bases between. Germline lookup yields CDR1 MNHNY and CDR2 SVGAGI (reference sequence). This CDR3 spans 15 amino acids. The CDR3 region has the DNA TGTGCCAGCAGCCGATCTTTCTCTGGGGCCAACGTCCTGACTTTC. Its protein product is CASSRSFSGANVLTF.

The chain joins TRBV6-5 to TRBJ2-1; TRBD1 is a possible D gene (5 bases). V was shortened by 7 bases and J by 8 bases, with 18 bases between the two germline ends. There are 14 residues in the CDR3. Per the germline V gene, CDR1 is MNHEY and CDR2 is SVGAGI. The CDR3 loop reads CASTPQVRADEQFF. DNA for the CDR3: TGTGCCAGCACCCCACAGGTACGGGCGGATGAGCAGTTCTTC.

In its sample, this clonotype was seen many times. CDR3 nucleotide sequence: TGCAGCGTTGGTGCCCCTGGGGCAGGCACCGGGGAGCTGTTTTTT. Translated, it gives CSVGAPGAGTGELFF. The chain joins TRBV29-1 to TRBJ2-2; TRBD1 is a possible D gene (5 bases). V shed 4 bases and J shed 4 bases, with 16 bases lying between them. This CDR3 contains 15 residues. Germline-derived CDR1 and CDR2 are SQVTM and ANQGSEA.

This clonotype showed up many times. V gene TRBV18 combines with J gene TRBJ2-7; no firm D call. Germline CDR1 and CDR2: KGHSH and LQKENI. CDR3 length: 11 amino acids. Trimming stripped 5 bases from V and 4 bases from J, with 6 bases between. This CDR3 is CASSSDYEQYF. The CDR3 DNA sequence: TGTGCCAGCTCATCTGATTACGAGCAGTACTTC.